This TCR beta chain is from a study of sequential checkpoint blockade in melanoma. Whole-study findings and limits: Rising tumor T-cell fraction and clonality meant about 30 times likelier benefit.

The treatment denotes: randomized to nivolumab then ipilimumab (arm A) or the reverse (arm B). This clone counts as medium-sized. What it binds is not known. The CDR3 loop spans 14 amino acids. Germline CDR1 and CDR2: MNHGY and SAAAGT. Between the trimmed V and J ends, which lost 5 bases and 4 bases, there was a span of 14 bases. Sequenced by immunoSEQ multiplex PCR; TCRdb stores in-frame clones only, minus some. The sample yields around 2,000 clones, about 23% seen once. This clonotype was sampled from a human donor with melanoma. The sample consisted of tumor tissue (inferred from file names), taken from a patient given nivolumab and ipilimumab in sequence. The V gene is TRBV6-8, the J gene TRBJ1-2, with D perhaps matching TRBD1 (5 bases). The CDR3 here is CASSAPGPFYGYTF. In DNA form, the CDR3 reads TGTGCCAGCAGTGCCCCGGGGCCGTTCTATGGCTACACCTTC.